The present TCR beta chain was sequenced within a study of cytomegalovirus exposure and HLA in healthy donors. Germline V gene lookup returns CDR1 SGHVS and CDR2 FNYEAQ. V was pared by 8 bases and J by 1 base, with 6 bases between. CDR3 size: 13 residues. PCR employed 60 Vbeta and 13 Jbeta primers. Source study methods: Roughly 83 million unique TCR beta chains, approximately 11 million of them shared, were counted by a later analysis. Clones were sequenced by immunoSEQ multiplex PCR, and TCRdb holds only the in-frame ones, with some missing. The V and J calls and clone size are taken from that table; D and trimming were inferred from the DNA. The profile shows approximately 100,000 clones, approximately 72% of them singletons.

The source material was PBMCs. The V and J genes are TRBV7-6 and TRBJ2-6, with D possibly matching TRBD2 (6 bases). The TCR comes from a male donor in good health and CMV-seropositive. CDR3 protein: CASGGSGANVLTF. The CDR3 DNA sequence: TGTGCCAGCGGGGGGTCTGGGGCCAACGTCCTGACTTTC.